Given below is one TCR beta chain in context. The antigen is undetermined. Germline values: CDR1 DFQATT, CDR2 SNEGSKA (reference sequence). V was shortened by 0 bases and J by 5 bases, with 17 bases between the two germline ends. The CDR3 has 16 amino acids. These data originate in a study of T cell repertoires in cytomegalovirus infection. Study as a whole: An indication of both CMV infection and matching HLA type came from public TCR beta signatures.

TCRdb passed the reads through MiXCR, listing each CDR3 protein once. The data show about 700,000 distinct CDR3 sequences, with about 33% seen just once and 18% held by the top ten. The chain carries TRBV20-1 and TRBJ2-1; unclear D gene. Sequencing used cultured PBMCs, obtained from culture after CMV antigen stimulation. This TCR derives from a human donor in good health (CMV status not recorded). Some clones in this sample may be carry-over from other donors' samples. The CDR3 sequence is CSARDMKAGKNNEQFF. The CDR3 DNA reads TGCAGTGCTAGAGATATGAAGGCAGGCAAAAACAATGAGCAGTTCTTC.